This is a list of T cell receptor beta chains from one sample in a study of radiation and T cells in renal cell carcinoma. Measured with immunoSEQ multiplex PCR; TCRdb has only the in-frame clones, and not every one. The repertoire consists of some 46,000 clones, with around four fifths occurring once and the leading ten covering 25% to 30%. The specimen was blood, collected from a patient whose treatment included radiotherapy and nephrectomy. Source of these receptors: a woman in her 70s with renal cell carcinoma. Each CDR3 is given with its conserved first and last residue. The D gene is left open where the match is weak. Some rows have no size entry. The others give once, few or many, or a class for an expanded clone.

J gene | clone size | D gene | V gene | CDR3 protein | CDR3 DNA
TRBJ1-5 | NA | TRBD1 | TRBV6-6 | CASSSGQVQDQPQHF | TGTGCCAGCAGTTCCGGACAGGTACAGGATCAGCCCCAGCATTTT
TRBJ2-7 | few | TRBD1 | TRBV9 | CASSALPGQGIGEQYF | TGTGCCAGCAGCGCACTCCCGGGACAGGGGATCGGCGAGCAGTACTTC
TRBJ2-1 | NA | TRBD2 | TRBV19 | CASSISGRARYNEQFF | TGTGCCAGTAGTATTAGCGGGAGGGCCCGCTACAATGAGCAGTTCTTC
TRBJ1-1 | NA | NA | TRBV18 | CASSRPLITGNTEAFF | TGTGCCAGCTCACGACCCCTCATTACAGGGAACACTGAAGCTTTCTTT
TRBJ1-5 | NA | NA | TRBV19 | CASSIEHRVGFSNQPQHF | TGTGCCAGTAGTATAGAGCACAGGGTGGGTTTTAGCAATCAGCCCCAGCATTTT
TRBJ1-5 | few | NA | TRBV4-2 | CASSQDDGRHNQPQHF | TGTGCCAGCAGCCAAGATGACGGACGACACAATCAGCCCCAGCATTTT
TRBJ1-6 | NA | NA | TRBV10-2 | CASRARGGESPLHF | TGCGCCAGCAGGGCGAGAGGGGGTGAATCACCCCTCCACTTT
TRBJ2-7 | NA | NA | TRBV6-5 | CASSPDEWGSYEQYF | TGTGCCAGCAGTCCCGACGAGTGGGGCTCCTACGAGCAGTACTTC
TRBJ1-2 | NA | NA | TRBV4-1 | CASSQEFGRSNGYTF | TGCGCCAGCAGCCAAGAGTTCGGGCGGTCTAATGGCTACACCTTC
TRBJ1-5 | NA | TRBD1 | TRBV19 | CASGTGVLRPQHF | TGTGCCAGTGGCACAGGGGTCCTGAGGCCCCAGCATTTT
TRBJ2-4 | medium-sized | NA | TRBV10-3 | CAIVVRESFKKNIQYF | TGTGCCATCGTAGTGAGGGAGAGCTTTAAGAAAAACATTCAGTACTTC
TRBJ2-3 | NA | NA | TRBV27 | CASSSDLGARADTQYF | TGTGCCAGCAGTTCCGACCTCGGGGCCCGTGCCGATACGCAGTATTTT
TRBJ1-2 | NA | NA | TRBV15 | CATSRDPVALYGYTF | TGTGCCACCAGCAGAGATCCGGTCGCGCTCTATGGCTACACCTTC
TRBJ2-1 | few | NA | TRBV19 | CASSMVGYNEQFF | TGTGCCAGTAGTATGGTGGGGTACAATGAGCAGTTCTTC
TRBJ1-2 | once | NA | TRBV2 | CASSEVGGYGSYGYTF | TGTGCCAGCAGTGAGGTTGGAGGGTATGGGAGCTATGGCTACACCTTC
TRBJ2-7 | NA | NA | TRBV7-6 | CASSRTTDIPYEQYF | TGTGCCAGCAGCCGAACCACCGACATTCCCTACGAGCAGTACTTC
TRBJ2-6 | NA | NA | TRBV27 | CASTPEGRSFGANVLTF | TGTGCCAGCACCCCTGAGGGACGATCCTTTGGGGCCAACGTCCTGACTTTC
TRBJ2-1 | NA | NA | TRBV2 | CASYLSRVVNEQFF | TGTGCCAGCTACTTGAGCAGGGTCGTGAATGAGCAGTTCTTC
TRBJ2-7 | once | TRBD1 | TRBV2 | CASSKRDRGTYEQYF | TGTGCCAGCAGTAAACGGGACAGGGGAACCTACGAGCAGTACTTC
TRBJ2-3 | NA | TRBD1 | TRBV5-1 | CASDWIPDRATDTQYF | TGCGCCAGCGACTGGATACCGGACAGGGCTACAGATACGCAGTATTTT
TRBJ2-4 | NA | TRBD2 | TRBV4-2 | CASSQASGGLAKNIQYF | TGTGCCAGCAGCCAAGCGAGCGGGGGGTTGGCCAAAAACATTCAGTACTTC
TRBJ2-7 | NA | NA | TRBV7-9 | CASSFGETSEQYF | TGTGCCAGCAGCTTTGGGGAAACGAGCGAGCAGTACTTC
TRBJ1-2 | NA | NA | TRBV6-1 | CASRQGDGYTF | TGTGCCAGCAGGCAGGGAGATGGCTACACCTTC